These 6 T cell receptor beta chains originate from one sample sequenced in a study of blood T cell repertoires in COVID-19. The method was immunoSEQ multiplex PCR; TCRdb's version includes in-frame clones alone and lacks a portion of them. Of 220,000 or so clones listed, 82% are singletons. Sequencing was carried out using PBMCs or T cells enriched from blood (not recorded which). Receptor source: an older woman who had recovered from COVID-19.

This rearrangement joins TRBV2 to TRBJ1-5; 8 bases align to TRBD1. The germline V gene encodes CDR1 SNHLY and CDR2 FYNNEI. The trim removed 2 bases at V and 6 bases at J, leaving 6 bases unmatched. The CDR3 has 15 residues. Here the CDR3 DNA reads TGTGCCAGCAGTGAAACGTCCAGGGGGCGTCAGCCCCAGCATTTT. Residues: CASSETSRGRQPQHF.

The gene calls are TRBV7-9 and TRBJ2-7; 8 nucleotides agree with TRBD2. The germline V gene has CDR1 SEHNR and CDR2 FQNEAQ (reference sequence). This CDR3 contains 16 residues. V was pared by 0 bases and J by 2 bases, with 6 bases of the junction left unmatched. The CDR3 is CASSLAMTSATYEQYF. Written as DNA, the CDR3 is TGTGCCAGCAGCTTAGCTATGACTAGCGCTACCTACGAGCAGTACTTC.

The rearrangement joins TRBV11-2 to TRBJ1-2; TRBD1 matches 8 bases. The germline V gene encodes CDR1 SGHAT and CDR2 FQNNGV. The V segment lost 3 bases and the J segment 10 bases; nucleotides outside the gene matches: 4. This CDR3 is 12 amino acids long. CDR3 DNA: TGTGCCAGCAGCTTGGCAGGGGGCGTCTACACCTTC. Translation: CASSLAGGVYTF.

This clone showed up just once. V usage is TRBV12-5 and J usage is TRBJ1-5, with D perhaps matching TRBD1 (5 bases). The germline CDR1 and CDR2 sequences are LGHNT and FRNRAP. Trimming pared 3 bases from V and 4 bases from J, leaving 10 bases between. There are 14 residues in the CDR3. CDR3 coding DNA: TGTGCTAGTGGTTTACGGACAACAAATCAGCCCCAGCATTTT. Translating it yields CASGLRTTNQPQHF.

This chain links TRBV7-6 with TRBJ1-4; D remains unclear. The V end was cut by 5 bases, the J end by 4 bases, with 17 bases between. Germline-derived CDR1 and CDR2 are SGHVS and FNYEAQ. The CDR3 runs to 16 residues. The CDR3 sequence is CASSPPMSRDNEKLFF. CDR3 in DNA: TGTGCCAGCAGCCCCCCGATGTCACGAGATAATGAAAAACTGTTTTTT.

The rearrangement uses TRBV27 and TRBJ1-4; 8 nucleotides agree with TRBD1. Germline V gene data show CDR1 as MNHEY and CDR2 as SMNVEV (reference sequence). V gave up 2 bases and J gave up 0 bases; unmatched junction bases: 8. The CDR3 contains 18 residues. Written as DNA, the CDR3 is TGTGCCAGCAGTTTAGGGGCAGGGGGCAGGACAACTAATGAAAAACTGTTTTTT. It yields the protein CASSLGAGGRTTNEKLFF. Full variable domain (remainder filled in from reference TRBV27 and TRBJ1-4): EAQVTQNPRYLITVTGKKLTVTCSQNMNHEYMSWYRQDPGLGLRQIYYSMNVEVTDKGDVPEGYKVSRKEKRNFPLILESPSPNQTSLYFCASSLGAGGRTTNEKLFFGSGTQLSVL.